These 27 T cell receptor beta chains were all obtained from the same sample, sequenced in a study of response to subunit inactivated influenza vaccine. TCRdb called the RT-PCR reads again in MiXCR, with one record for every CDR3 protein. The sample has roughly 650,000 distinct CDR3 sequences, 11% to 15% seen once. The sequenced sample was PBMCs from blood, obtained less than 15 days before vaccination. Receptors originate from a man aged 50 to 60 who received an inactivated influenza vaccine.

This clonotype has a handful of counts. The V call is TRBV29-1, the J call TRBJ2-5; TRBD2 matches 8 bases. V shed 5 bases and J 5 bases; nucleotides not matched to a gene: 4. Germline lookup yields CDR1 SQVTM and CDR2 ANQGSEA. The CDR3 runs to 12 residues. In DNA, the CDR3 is TGCAGCGTTCGGCGGGGGGTTGAGACCCAGTACTTC. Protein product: CSVRRGVETQYF.

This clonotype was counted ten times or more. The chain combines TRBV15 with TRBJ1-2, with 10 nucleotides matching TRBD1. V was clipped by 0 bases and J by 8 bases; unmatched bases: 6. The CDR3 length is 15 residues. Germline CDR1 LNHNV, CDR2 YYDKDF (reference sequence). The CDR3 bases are TGTGCCACCAGCAGAGATCGGGGGACAGGGGACGGCTACACCTTC. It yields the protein CATSRDRGTGDGYTF.

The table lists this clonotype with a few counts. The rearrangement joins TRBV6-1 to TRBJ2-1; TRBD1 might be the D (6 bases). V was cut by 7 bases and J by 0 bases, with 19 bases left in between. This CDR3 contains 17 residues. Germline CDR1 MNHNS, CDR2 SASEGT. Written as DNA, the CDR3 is TGTGCCAGCACCTCGATAAGGGGGTTCGGCTCCTACAATGAGCAGTTCTTC. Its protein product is CASTSIRGFGSYNEQFF.

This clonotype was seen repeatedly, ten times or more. CDR3 residues: CASEEGETDTQYF. CDR3 nucleotides: TGTGCCAGTGAGGAGGGGGAAACAGATACGCAGTATTTT. V is TRBV7-8 and J is TRBJ2-3; D could derive from TRBD1 or TRBD2 (6 bases each). Per germline, CDR1 SGHVS and CDR2 FQNEAQ. This CDR3 has 13 amino acids. The V gene lost 9 bases and the J gene lost 3 bases, with 13 bases spanning the gap.

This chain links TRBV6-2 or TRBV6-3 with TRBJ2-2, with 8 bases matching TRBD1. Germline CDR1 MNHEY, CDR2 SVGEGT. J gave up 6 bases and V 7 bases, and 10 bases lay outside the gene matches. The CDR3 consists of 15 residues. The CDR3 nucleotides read TGTGCCAGCACCGACGGACAGGGTGTGGCCGGGGAGCTGTTTTTT. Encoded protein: CASTDGQGVAGELFF.

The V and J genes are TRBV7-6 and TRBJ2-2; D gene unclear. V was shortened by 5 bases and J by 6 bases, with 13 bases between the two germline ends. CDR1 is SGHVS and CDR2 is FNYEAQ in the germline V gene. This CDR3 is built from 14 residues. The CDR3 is CASSTPSKAGELFF. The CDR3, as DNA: TGTGCCAGCAGCACCCCAAGTAAGGCCGGGGAGCTGTTTTTT.

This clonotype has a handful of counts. CDR3 protein: CASSPWGFLDEQFF. The CDR3 DNA reads as TGTGCCAGCAGCCCGTGGGGGTTTTTAGATGAGCAGTTCTTC. The chain recombines TRBV5-6 with TRBJ2-1, with D tentatively TRBD1 or TRBD2 (5 bases each). Looked up from germline, CDR1 is SGHDT and CDR2 is YYEEEE. V lost 4 bases to trimming and J lost 8 bases, with 16 bases between them. The CDR3 length is 14 residues.

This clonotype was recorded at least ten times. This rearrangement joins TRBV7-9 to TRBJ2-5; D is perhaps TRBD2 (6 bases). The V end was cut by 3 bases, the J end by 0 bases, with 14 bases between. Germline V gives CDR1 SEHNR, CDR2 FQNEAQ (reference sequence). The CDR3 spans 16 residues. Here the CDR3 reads CASSLGGRKYQETQYF. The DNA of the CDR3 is TGTGCCAGCAGCTTGGGGGGACGAAAGTACCAAGAGACCCAGTACTTC.

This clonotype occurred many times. The CDR3 loop is CASSQVLRLQRSYNEQFF. The CDR3 coding sequence is TGTGCCAGCAGCCAGGTCTTAAGGTTGCAGCGCTCCTACAATGAGCAGTTCTTC. V usage is TRBV3-1 and J usage is TRBJ2-1; D is undetermined. CDR3 length: 18 residues. CDR1 is LGHDT, CDR2 YNNKEL, per germline (reference sequence). Between the trimmed V and J ends, which lost 3 bases and 0 bases, there was a span of 18 bases.

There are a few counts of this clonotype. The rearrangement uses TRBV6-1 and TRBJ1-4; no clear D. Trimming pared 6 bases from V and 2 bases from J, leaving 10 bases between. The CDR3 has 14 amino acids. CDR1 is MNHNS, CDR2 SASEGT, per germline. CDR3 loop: CASRQAQTNEKLFF. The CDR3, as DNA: TGTGCCAGCAGGCAGGCGCAGACTAATGAAAAACTGTTTTTT.

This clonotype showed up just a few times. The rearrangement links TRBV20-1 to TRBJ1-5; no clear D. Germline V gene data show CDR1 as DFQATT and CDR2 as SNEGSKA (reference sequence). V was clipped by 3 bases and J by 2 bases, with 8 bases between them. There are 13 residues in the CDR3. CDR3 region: CSAREGGNQPQHF. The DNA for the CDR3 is TGCAGTGCTAGGGAGGGTGGCAATCAGCCCCAGCATTTT.

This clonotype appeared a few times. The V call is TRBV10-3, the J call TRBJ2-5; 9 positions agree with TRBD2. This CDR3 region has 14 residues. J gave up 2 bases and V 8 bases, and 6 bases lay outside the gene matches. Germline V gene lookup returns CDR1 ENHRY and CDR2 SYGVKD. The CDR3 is CAIGGTSGQETQYF. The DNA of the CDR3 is TGTGCCATCGGTGGCACTAGCGGGCAAGAGACCCAGTACTTC.

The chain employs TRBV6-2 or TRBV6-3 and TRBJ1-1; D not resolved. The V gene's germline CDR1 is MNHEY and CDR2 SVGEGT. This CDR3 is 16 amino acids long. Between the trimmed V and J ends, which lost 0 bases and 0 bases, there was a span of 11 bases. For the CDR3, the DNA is TGTGCCAGCAGTTACTCGCTCCTGGTACTGAACACTGAAGCTTTCTTT. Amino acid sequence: CASSYSLLVLNTEAFF.

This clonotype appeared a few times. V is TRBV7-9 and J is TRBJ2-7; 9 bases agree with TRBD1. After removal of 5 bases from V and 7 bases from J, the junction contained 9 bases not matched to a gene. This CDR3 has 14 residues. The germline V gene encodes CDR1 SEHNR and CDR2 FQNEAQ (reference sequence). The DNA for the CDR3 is TGTGCCAGCAGCCTGCCGGGACAGGGTATGGAGCAGTACTTC. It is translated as CASSLPGQGMEQYF.

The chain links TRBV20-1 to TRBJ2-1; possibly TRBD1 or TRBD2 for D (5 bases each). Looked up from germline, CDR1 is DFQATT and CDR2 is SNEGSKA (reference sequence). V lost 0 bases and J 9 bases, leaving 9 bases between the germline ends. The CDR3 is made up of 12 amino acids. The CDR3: CSARDFGAEQFF. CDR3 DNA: TGCAGTGCTAGAGATTTCGGGGCTGAGCAGTTCTTC.

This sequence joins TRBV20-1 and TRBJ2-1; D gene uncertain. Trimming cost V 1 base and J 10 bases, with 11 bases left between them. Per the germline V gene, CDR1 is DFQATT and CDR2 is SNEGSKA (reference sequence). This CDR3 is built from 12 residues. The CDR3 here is CSARVPSDEQFF. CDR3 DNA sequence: TGCAGTGCTAGAGTGCCATCGGACGAGCAGTTCTTC.

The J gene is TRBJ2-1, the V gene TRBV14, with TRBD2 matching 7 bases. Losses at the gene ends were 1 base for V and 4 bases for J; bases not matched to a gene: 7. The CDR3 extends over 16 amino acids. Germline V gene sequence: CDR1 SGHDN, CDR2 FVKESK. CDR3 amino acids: CASSQVALAEYNEQFF. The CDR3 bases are TGTGCCAGCAGCCAAGTTGCCCTAGCGGAATACAATGAGCAGTTCTTC.

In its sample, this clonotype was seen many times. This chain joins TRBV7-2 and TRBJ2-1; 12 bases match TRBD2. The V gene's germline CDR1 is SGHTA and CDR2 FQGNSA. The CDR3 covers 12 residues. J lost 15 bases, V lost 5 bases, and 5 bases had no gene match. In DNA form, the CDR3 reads TGTGCCAGCAGCCTGCTAGCGGGAGGGCCGTTCTTC. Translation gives CASSLLAGGPFF.

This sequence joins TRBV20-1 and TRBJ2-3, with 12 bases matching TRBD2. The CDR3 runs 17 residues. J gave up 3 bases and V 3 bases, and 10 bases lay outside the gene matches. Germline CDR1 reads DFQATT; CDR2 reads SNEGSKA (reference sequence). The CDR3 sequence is CSASETSGGFGTDTQYF. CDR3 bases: TGCAGTGCTAGTGAGACTAGCGGGGGTTTTGGAACAGATACGCAGTATTTT.

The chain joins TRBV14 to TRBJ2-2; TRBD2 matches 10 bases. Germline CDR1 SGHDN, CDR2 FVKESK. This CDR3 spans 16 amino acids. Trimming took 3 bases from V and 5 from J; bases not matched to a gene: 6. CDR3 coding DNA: TGTGCCAGCAGCCACATTAGCGGGAGGCTTACCGGGGAGCTGTTTTTT. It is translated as CASSHISGRLTGELFF.

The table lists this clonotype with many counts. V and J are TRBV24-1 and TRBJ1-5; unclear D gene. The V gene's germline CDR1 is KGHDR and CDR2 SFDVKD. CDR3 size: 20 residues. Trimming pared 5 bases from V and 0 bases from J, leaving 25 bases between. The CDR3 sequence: CATSAVRGFESCISNQPQHF. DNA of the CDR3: TGTGCCACCAGTGCCGTGAGAGGGTTTGAATCTTGCATTAGCAATCAGCCCCAGCATTTT.

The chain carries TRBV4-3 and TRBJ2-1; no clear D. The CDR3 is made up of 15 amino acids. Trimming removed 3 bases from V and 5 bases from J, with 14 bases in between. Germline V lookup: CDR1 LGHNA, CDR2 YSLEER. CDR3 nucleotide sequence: TGCGCCAGCAGCCATCAGCGCCTGGGAAACAATGAGCAGTTCTTC. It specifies CASSHQRLGNNEQFF.

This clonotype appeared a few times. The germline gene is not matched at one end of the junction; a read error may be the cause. CDR3 loop: CASSQEPGQQIF. For the CDR3, the DNA is TGTGCCAGCAGTCAAGAACCGGGACAGCAAATCTTT. This chain joins TRBV12-3 or TRBV12-4 and TRBJ1-1, with TRBD1 matching 7 bases. This CDR3 spans 12 amino acids.

CDR3 residues: CASSQDLATDTQYF. CDR3 coding DNA: TGCGCCAGCAGCCAAGACTTGGCGACAGATACGCAGTATTTT. The chain carries TRBV4-3 and TRBJ2-3; no clear D. The germline V gene encodes CDR1 LGHNA and CDR2 YSLEER. CDR3 length: 14 residues. V was cut by 0 bases and J by 3 bases, with 7 bases left in between.

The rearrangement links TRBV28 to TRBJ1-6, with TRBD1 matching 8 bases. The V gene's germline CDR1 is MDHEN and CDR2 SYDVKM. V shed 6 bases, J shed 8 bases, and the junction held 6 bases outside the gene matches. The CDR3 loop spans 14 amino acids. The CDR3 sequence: CASSHRGLDSPLHF. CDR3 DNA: TGTGCCAGCAGCCACAGGGGGTTAGATTCACCCCTCCACTTT. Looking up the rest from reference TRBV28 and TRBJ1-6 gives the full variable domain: DVKVTQSSRYLVKRTGEKVFLECVQDMDHENMFWYRQDPGLGLRLIYFSYDVKMKEKGDIPEGYSVSREKKERFSLILESASTNQTSMYLCASSHRGLDSPLHFGNGTRLTVT.

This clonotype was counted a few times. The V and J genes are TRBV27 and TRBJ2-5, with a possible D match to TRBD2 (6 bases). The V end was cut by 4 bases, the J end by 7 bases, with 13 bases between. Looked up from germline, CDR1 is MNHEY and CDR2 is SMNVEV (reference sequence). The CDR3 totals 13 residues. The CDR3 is CASSSGGRGTQYF. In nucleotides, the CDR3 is TGTGCCAGCAGTTCCGGGGGTCGGGGGACCCAGTACTTC.

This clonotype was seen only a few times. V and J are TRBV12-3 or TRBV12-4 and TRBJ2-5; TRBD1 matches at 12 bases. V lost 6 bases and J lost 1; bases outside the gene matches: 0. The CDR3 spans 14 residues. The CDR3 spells CASRGQGAQETQYF. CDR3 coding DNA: TGTGCCAGCAGGGGACAGGGGGCCCAAGAGACCCAGTACTTC.